Listed here is a single T cell receptor beta chain. This record comes from a study of human T cells and chemical hapten exposure. Per the authors' pipeline: TCRs per sample had a median of roughly 96,000 and ranged from 23,224 to 690,600. TCRdb itself ran the RACE reads through MiXCR, one entry per CDR3 protein. Here the V and J calls rest on TCRdb's processing, not on the authors' analysis. The table lists roughly 50,000 distinct CDR3 sequences, approximately 10% of them singletons, with around a tenth in the top ten. The CDR3 contains 15 residues. The J segment lost 5 bases and the V segment lost 7 bases, leaving 10 bases of the junction unmatched. Germline CDR1 reads SEHNR; CDR2 reads FQNEAQ (reference sequence). Noted time point: pre-sensitization, week 0. Treatment of the sample: therapeutic diphenylcyclopropenone sensitization with weekly scalp DPC. Total RNA was extracted from unfractionated whole blood. Donors, patients with alopecia ranging from 18 to 70 years old and judged suitable for DPC, provided samples.

The sequence was obtained from a woman aged 30 to 39 with alopecia areata. Some clones in this sample may be carry-over from other donors' samples. Sequenced here: whole blood, sampled in connection with sensitization to the hapten diphenylcyclopropenone (DPC). V gene TRBV7-9 combines with J gene TRBJ2-5; 10 nucleotides line up with TRBD1. Here the CDR3 reads CASTIGTGVRETQYF. The CDR3 DNA is TGTGCCAGCACCATAGGGACAGGGGTTCGGGAGACCCAGTACTTC. The full variable domain, in which reference TRBV7-9 and TRBJ2-5 provide the parts outside the CDR3, is DTGVSQNPRHKITKRGQNVTFRCDPISEHNRLYWYRQTLGQGPEFLTYFQNEAQLEKSRLLSDRFSAERPKGSFSTLEIQRTEQGDSAMYLCASTIGTGVRETQYFGPGTRLLVL.